This passage covers 22 T cell receptor beta chains from one sample sequenced in a study of blood T cells in healthy people across ages. PCR was performed a second time for about 6 to 12 cycles using a sample-barcoded 5' primer and a J-beta primer mix. TCRdb reprocessed the 5' RACE reads via MiXCR and lists one record per CDR3 protein. In the table there are 800,000 to 950,000 distinct CDR3 sequences, 35% to 40% of which are singletons. What was sequenced was blood. These TCRs come from a man between 18 and 35 years old in good health.

A remark on this clonotype: A read error may explain this, as a much larger clone is one base away. The CDR3 sequence is CSTRVSSSEGRRTDTQYF. The CDR3 nucleotides are TGCAGTACTAGAGTCAGCTCCAGTGAGGGTCGGCGCACAGATACGCAGTATTTT. V and J are TRBV20-1 and TRBJ2-3; perhaps TRBD2 as D (5 bases). The CDR3 spans 18 residues. The germline CDR1 and CDR2 sequences are DFQATT and SNEGSKA (reference sequence).

The rearrangement joins TRBV2 to TRBJ1-2; D call uncertain. Trimming cost V 4 bases and J 4 bases, with 13 bases left between them. CDR3 length: 14 amino acids. Germline V gives CDR1 SNHLY, CDR2 FYNNEI. CDR3 in amino acids: CASSGRRFLYGYTF. The CDR3 nucleotides are TGTGCCAGCAGTGGTCGCAGATTCCTCTATGGCTACACCTTC. Full variable domain (rest looked up from reference TRBV2 and TRBJ1-2): EPEVTQTPSHQVTQMGQEVILRCVPISNHLYFYWYRQILGQKVEFLVSFYNNEISEKSEIFDDQFSVERPDGSNFTLKIRSTKLEDSAMYFCASSGRRFLYGYTFGSGTRLTVV.

Worth noting for this clonotype: Relative to the germline gene, one junction end is altered; a read error may explain this. This chain uses TRBV5-6 with TRBJ2-4; D is unresolved. Germline CDR1 is SGHDT and CDR2 is YYEEEE. This CDR3 spans 12 amino acids. CDR3 DNA: TGTGTCAGCAGCTTACGCCGGAACATTCAGTACTTC. It yields the protein CVSSLRRNIQYF. The full variable domain, its missing parts supplied by reference TRBV5-6 and TRBJ2-4, is DAGVTQSPTHLIKTRGQQVTLRCSPKSGHDTVSWYQQALGQGPQFIFQYYEEEERQRGNFPDRFSGHQFPNYSSELNVNALLLGDSALYLCVSSLRRNIQYFGAGTRLSVL.

This clonotype has only a few counts. The chain is built from TRBV30 and TRBJ2-3; 10 bases match TRBD2. The CDR3 is 17 amino acids. V lost 4 bases, J lost 7 bases, and 17 bases stayed unmatched. Germline CDR1 reads GTSNPN; CDR2 reads SVGIG (reference sequence). In DNA form, the CDR3 reads TGTGCCTGGACCGTATCGGGCCGGGCGGGACTAGCGAATACGCAGTATTTT. Translating it yields CAWTVSGRAGLANTQYF.

Only a few counts were recorded for this clonotype. CDR3 residues: CASSFGTSSSYEQYF. The CDR3 DNA reads as TGCGCCAGCAGCTTCGGGACATCTAGCTCCTACGAGCAGTACTTC. The chain combines TRBV5-1 with TRBJ2-7; weak D call: TRBD1 (6 bases). CDR3 length: 15 residues. Germline V CDR1 and CDR2: SGHRS, YFSETQ. The V end lost 2 bases, the J end lost 0 bases, and 12 bases lay between the germline ends.

The chain combines TRBV6-2 or TRBV6-3 with TRBJ1-2; TRBD1 matches 7 bases. Germline loops: CDR1 MNHEY, CDR2 SVGEGT. The V gene end was trimmed by 5 bases and the J gene end by 4 bases; junction bases not matched to a gene: 10. The CDR3 consists of 15 residues. This CDR3 reads CASSQPRQGIYGYTF. Here the CDR3 DNA reads TGTGCCAGCAGTCAGCCCCGACAGGGAATCTATGGCTACACCTTC.

A note on this clonotype: A much larger clonotype is one base distant, so this may be a read error. This chain connects TRBV13 to TRBJ2-1; D is undetermined. CDR1 is PRHDT and CDR2 is FYEKMQ in the germline V gene (reference sequence). CDR3 length: 12 residues. The germline V and J ends were trimmed by 5 bases and 8 bases, with 10 bases remaining between them. The CDR3 loop reads CASSDVEDEQFF. The CDR3 DNA reads as TGTGCCAGCAGCGACGTAGAGGATGAGCAGTTCTTC.

For the CDR3, the DNA is TGCAGTGTTAACAGGGGGTACCTGTTACATGAGCAGTACTTC. Protein sequence: CSVNRGYLLHEQYF. The chain is built from TRBV20-1 and TRBJ2-5; 8 bases align to TRBD1. Germline CDR1 reads DFQATT; CDR2 reads SNEGSKA (reference sequence). The V gene end was trimmed by 7 bases and the J gene end by 11 bases; junction bases not matched to a gene: 18. The CDR3 consists of 14 residues.

The J gene is TRBJ1-6, the V gene TRBV4-3; no clear D gene. The CDR3 spans 15 residues. Trimming took off 3 bases at V and 7 bases at J, with 13 bases between the two ends. Germline CDR1 and CDR2: LGHNA and YSLEER. This chain's CDR3 is CASSQIRSFNSPLHF. CDR3 nucleotide sequence: TGCGCCAGCAGCCAGATCAGGAGTTTCAATTCACCCCTCCACTTT.

The chain uses TRBV12-3 or TRBV12-4 and TRBJ1-4; D might be TRBD1 (5 bases). There are 16 residues in the CDR3. The V gene lost 3 bases and the J gene lost 8 bases, with 19 bases spanning the gap. The CDR3 DNA is TGTGCCAGCAGTTTTAGGCGGAGACAGAAAAGGGAAAAACTGTTTTTT. It yields the protein CASSFRRRQKREKLFF.

Concerning this clonotype: At one boundary the junction diverges from the germline segment, which might be a read error. The chain uses TRBV10-3 and TRBJ2-5, with TRBD2 identical over 14 bases. CDR3 size: 15 residues. The V gene's germline CDR1 is ENHRY and CDR2 SYGVKD. CDR3: CAISRTSGGREAQYF. The CDR3, as DNA: TGTGCCATCAGTCGGACTAGCGGGGGGCGAGAGGCCCAGTACTTC.

V and J are TRBV20-1 and TRBJ2-5; maybe TRBD1 (6 bases). TRBJ2-1 matches the DNA end more closely, so the J call is doubtful. Germline CDR1 DFQATT, CDR2 SNEGSKA (reference sequence). This CDR3 is built from 15 residues. The CDR3 spells CSTKTGTSYQETQFF. CDR3 DNA: TGCAGTACAAAAACTGGGACAAGCTACCAAGAGACCCAGTTCTTC.

This clonotype was seen only a few times. The CDR3 region has the DNA TGTGCCAGCAGCCAAGATACGTCAACTAGCGCGAGTCAAGAGACCCAGTACTTC. Translated, it gives CASSQDTSTSASQETQYF. V usage is TRBV3-1 and J usage is TRBJ2-5; 7 nucleotides match TRBD2. The CDR3 sequence is 18 residues long. The germline CDR1 and CDR2 sequences are LGHDT and YNNKEL (reference sequence). J was trimmed by 2 bases and V by 0 bases; bases with no gene match: 12.

The chain is built from TRBV7-3 and TRBJ2-2, with D perhaps TRBD1 or TRBD2 (6 bases each). The length of the CDR3 is 15 residues. Trimming shortened V by 6 bases and J by 3 bases, and 14 bases separated the two germline ends. Germline assignment: CDR1 SGHTA and CDR2 FQGTGA. The CDR3 region is CASRQKGGYTGELFF. CDR3 coding DNA: TGTGCCAGCAGACAGAAGGGGGGCTACACCGGGGAGCTGTTTTTT.

This clonotype was counted many times. The chain combines TRBV6-2 or TRBV6-3 with TRBJ1-6; the match to TRBD1 covers 10 bases. V trimming: 10 bases; J trimming: 8 bases; junction bases outside the gene matches: 2. The V gene's germline CDR1 is MNHEY and CDR2 SVGEGT. CDR3 length: 12 residues. The CDR3 loop is CATGQGDSPLHF. The DNA for the CDR3 is TGTGCCACCGGACAGGGGGATTCACCCCTCCACTTT.

In this sample, this clonotype turned up a few times. The rearrangement joins TRBV7-9 to TRBJ1-6; D is unresolved. Germline loops: CDR1 SEHNR, CDR2 FQNEAQ (reference sequence). Trimming removed 3 bases at V and 8 bases at J, with 11 bases between. CDR3 length: 14 amino acids. The CDR3: CASSLSLGDSPLHF. The CDR3 DNA reads as TGTGCCAGCAGCTTGAGCCTAGGCGATTCACCCCTCCACTTT.

This chain links TRBV7-9 with TRBJ2-5, with a weak D call TRBD2 (5 bases). CDR1 is SEHNR and CDR2 is FQNEAQ in the germline V gene (reference sequence). Trimming took 11 bases from V and 4 from J, leaving 14 bases between them. The CDR3 is 12 amino acids. The CDR3 sequence: CAGIGERETQYF. DNA for the CDR3: TGTGCCGGCATCGGGGAAAGAGAGACCCAGTACTTC.

The chain recombines TRBV20-1 with TRBJ1-5; D is perhaps TRBD1 (6 bases). CDR3 length: 14 residues. Germline CDR1 and CDR2: DFQATT and SNEGSKA (reference sequence). V was cut by 4 bases and J by 6 bases, with 16 bases left in between. CDR3 DNA: TGCAGTGCTATACTTGGACAGATAGGTCAGCCCCAGCATTTT. Amino acids: CSAILGQIGQPQHF.

This clonotype occurred many times. This chain joins TRBV20-1 and TRBJ2-7; 7 bases are a match to TRBD2. The V and J ends lost 0 bases and 1 base, in that order; junction bases with no gene match: 6. Germline V lookup: CDR1 DFQATT, CDR2 SNEGSKA (reference sequence). The length of the CDR3 is 15 residues. The DNA of the CDR3 is TGCAGTGCTAGAGATGGGCGCGGGGGTTCCTACGAGCAGTACTTC. It yields the protein CSARDGRGGSYEQYF.

Only a few counts were recorded for this clonotype. V gene TRBV9 combines with J gene TRBJ1-1; D gene ambiguous. In germline, CDR1 is SGDLS, CDR2 YYNGEE. This CDR3 is built from 15 residues. V gave up 4 bases and J gave up 4 bases, with 17 bases separating them. Written as DNA, the CDR3 is TGTGCCAGCAGCCCTCAGGACCTGGGCGCCACTGAAGCTTTCTTT. Its protein is CASSPQDLGATEAFF.

V and J are TRBV30 and TRBJ2-5, with TRBD1 identical over 7 bases. The CDR3 has 14 amino acids. Germline V gives CDR1 GTSNPN, CDR2 SVGIG (reference sequence). V gave up 3 bases and J gave up 11 bases; unmatched junction bases: 15. The CDR3 reads CAWSRPGTVLEQYF. The DNA for the CDR3 is TGTGCCTGGAGCCGACCCGGGACAGTATTGGAGCAGTACTTC.

The V call is TRBV12-3 or TRBV12-4, the J call TRBJ2-1, with 9 bases fitting TRBD1. Unmatched junction bases numbered 10, after V lost 7 bases and J lost 9 bases. The CDR3 totals 14 residues. This chain's CDR3 is CASTIPGTGSEQFF. CDR3 in DNA: TGTGCCAGCACCATACCGGGGACAGGGAGTGAGCAGTTCTTC.